These T cell receptor beta chains were read from a single sample in a study of cytomegalovirus exposure and HLA in healthy donors. Produced via immunoSEQ multiplex PCR; TCRdb's table is partial and in-frame only. In the table there are around 65,000 clones, roughly 75% of which are singletons. Specimen: PBMCs. These receptors were taken from a woman aged 25-40 years in good health and CMV-seronegative. CDR3s leave out the opening cysteine and the closing phenylalanine or tryptophan. A D gene is named only where the DNA matches it firmly. Only part of the rows carry a size: once, few, many, or a class if the clone is expanded.

clone size,D gene,J gene,V gene,CDR3 protein
.,.,TRBJ2-7,TRBV7-9,ASRSGGGAYEQY
.,.,TRBJ1-1,TRBV6-1,ASRLGSAEAF
.,TRBD1,TRBJ1-6,TRBV2,ASRTGVSPLH
.,.,TRBJ2-3,TRBV7-2,ASSLTASTDTQY
.,.,TRBJ1-4,TRBV30,AWSIQGSNEKLF
once,TRBD1,TRBJ1-1,TRBV6-5,ASSKPGQMNTEAF
.,.,TRBJ1-1,TRBV7-9,ASSPGVDTEAF
few,TRBD1,TRBJ1-2,TRBV2,ASILSTGVGYGYT
once,.,TRBJ1-6,TRBV6-5,ASSLKGGSPLH
.,TRBD1,TRBJ1-5,TRBV7-2,ASSPGTGVGQPQH
.,.,TRBJ2-7,TRBV10-2,ASSDRGTSYEQY
.,.,TRBJ2-1,TRBV29-1,SVRQGLNEQF
.,TRBD2,TRBJ2-1,TRBV4-2,ASSQGSLSGGLYNEQF
.,.,TRBJ1-1,TRBV6-1,ASSEARKTD
.,TRBD2,TRBJ2-5,TRBV7-2,ASSLALAGETQY
.,.,TRBJ1-5,TRBV19,ASRYGGEPQH
.,.,TRBJ1-1,TRBV5-4,ASSSGWQLNTEAF
.,.,TRBJ1-1,TRBV5-1,ASSLTGNTEAF
once,.,TRBJ1-1,TRBV10-3,AISESMRVLNTEAF
once,.,TRBJ1-1,TRBV30,AWILMGASSEAF
.,.,TRBJ2-5,TRBV15,ATSRGRDESETQY
once,.,TRBJ1-1,TRBV18,ASSYGKNTEAF
.,.,TRBJ2-5,TRBV27,ASSLYGPGETQY
.,TRBD1,TRBJ1-3,TRBV4-1,ASSQRRDRSSGNTIY
.,.,TRBJ1-2,TRBV6-1,ASSEADGGNYGYT
.,TRBD2,TRBJ2-7,TRBV29-1,SVGGAGGTKYYEQY
.,.,TRBJ2-5,TRBV7-6,ASSTGRAWETQY
.,TRBD1,TRBJ1-5,TRBV6-1,ASRTGVVQPQH
.,TRBD2,TRBJ2-3,TRBV6-5,ASRMTSEGSDTQY
.,TRBD2,TRBJ2-7,TRBV7-2,ASSSRLAASSYEQY
.,TRBD1,TRBJ1-5,TRBV6-6,ASSPGTVNQPQH